The clone carrying this T cell receptor beta chain was observed at least ten times. PBMCs stored at -80 C, numbering 2 million, were the origin of the unsorted libraries. The sample comes from a study of neurological immune-mediated disorders. The V gene lost 0 bases and the J gene lost 5 bases, with 11 bases spanning the gap. This CDR3 is built from 14 residues. The germline gives CDR1 DFQATT, CDR2 SNEGSKA (reference sequence). TCRdb called the 5' RACE reads again in MiXCR, with one record for every CDR3 protein. The profile shows 40,000 or so distinct CDR3 sequences, more than 2% of them singletons.

The sequenced material came from PBMCs. The TCR sequence derives from a man aged 25 to 40 with multiple sclerosis. The chain employs TRBV20-1 and TRBJ1-5; D may be TRBD1 (6 bases). The CDR3 DNA reads as TGCAGTGCTAGAGATAACAGGGACCATCAGCCCCAGCATTTT. This codes for CSARDNRDHQPQHF.